The sample holds one count of the clone carrying this T cell receptor (beta chain). What it binds is unknown. This sample was taken from a study of blood T cells in healthy people across ages. The ends lost 0 bases at V and 1 base at J; junction bases unmatched: 2. This CDR3 contains 17 residues. CDR1 and CDR2 from the germline V gene are LGHNA and YNFKEQ. A second roughly 6 to 12 cycle PCR used barcoded and J-beta primers. Every single cDNA molecule received a tag from a template-switch adaptor with 12 random nucleotides. TCRdb reprocessed the 5' RACE reads with MiXCR, giving one entry per CDR3 protein. The top ten clones hold 15% to 20% of a sample with about 780,000 distinct CDR3 sequences, around half of them seen once. There were at least 5.5 micrograms of total RNA extracted from every sample. Study-level results: Diversity figures derived from one million T cells were judged to underestimate the true value. Naive and antigen-experienced cells were not separated, limiting conclusive comparison.

The sequenced material came from blood. This receptor was obtained from a man older than 75 in good health. The rearrangement uses TRBV4-2 and TRBJ2-2, with 10 bases matching TRBD2. The CDR3 spells CASSQDRTSGNTGELFF. Written as DNA, the CDR3 is TGTGCCAGCAGCCAAGATCGGACTAGCGGGAACACCGGGGAGCTGTTTTTT.